This TCR beta chain was observed in a study of glioma-infiltrating T cells. There are 16 residues in the CDR3. Trimming took 3 bases from V and 2 from J, leaving 20 bases between them. CDR1 and CDR2 from the germline V gene are DFQATT and SNEGSKA (reference sequence). This clonotype has a handful of counts. Antigen specificity is unknown. General study points: Non-neoplastic patients had below-expected tissue-blood divergence, while all gliomas exceeded expectation.

Amplification of TCR alpha and beta CDR3 regions from RNA used iRepertoire nested multiplex PCR. TCRdb re-called the multiplex PCR reads through MiXCR, storing one row per CDR3 protein. Of 150,000 or so distinct CDR3 sequences listed, roughly 43% are singletons. The clonotype was recovered from a human donor with low-grade glioma or glioblastoma, undergoing nonglioma brain surgery, or in good health (not recorded which). The sample comprised glioma tissue, nonneoplastic brain tissue, or PBMCs (not recorded which). The V gene is TRBV20-1, the J gene TRBJ2-7; perhaps TRBD1 as D (6 bases). CDR3 sequence: CSASGRGGLAPYEQYF. The CDR3 DNA reads TGCAGTGCTAGCGGCCGAGGGGGTTTAGCACCCTACGAGCAGTACTTC.